This entry lists 21 T cell receptor beta chains sequenced from one sample in a study of blood T cell repertoires in COVID-19 (dated by TCRdb to the early 2020s). Library preparation used the immunoSEQ multiplex PCR assay. Drawn from immuneACCESS, this table holds only the in-frame rearrangements with V and J called that TCRdb kept. Clones are partly lost; checked studies trace under half to an unresolved V gene and leave the rest unexplained. This sample holds around 140,000 clones; around nine tenths were observed only once. The biggest ten clones account for over 9.5% of the sample. The specimen sequenced was peripheral blood. The source of these receptors is a woman aged 70-85 years with COVID-19, enrolled during active disease.

The CDR3 sequence: CASSLGHSGGDIDTGELFF. The CDR3 DNA follows: TGTGCCAGCAGCTTGGGGCATAGCGGGGGTGACATAGACACCGGGGAGCTGTTTTTT. V is TRBV5-8 and J is TRBJ2-2; 9 bases match TRBD2. The trim removed 0 bases at V and 3 bases at J, leaving 12 bases unmatched. Germline V lookup: CDR1 SGHTS, CDR2 YDEGEE. The CDR3 spans 19 residues.

The genes are TRBV28 and TRBJ1-5; D ambiguous. The CDR3 sequence is 15 residues long. Between the trimmed V and J ends, which lost 6 bases and 2 bases, there was a span of 14 bases. Germline loops: CDR1 MDHEN, CDR2 SYDVKM. CDR3 nucleotide sequence: TGTGCCAGCAGAGCGACACTCGGGGGCAATCAGCCCCAGCATTTT. It yields the protein CASRATLGGNQPQHF.

This chain connects TRBV15 to TRBJ1-2; possible D gene TRBD1, 5 bases. Germline lookup yields CDR1 LNHNV and CDR2 YYDKDF (reference sequence). The CDR3 is made up of 13 amino acids. The V gene lost 1 base and the J gene lost 8 bases, with 11 bases spanning the gap. The CDR3 region has the DNA TGTGCCACCAGCAGAGGGGACTCGCGCGGCTACACCTTC. Translation gives CATSRGDSRGYTF.

The gene calls are TRBV21-1 and TRBJ2-3; TRBD2, the table's D call, was not compared with the DNA. TRBV21-1 is a pseudogene. The CDR3 extends over 15 amino acids. CDR3 sequence (DNA): TGTGCCAGCAGCAATCGGGGTGGTAGCACAGATACGCAGTATTTT. This codes for CASSNRGGSTDTQYF.

The genes are TRBV4-1 and TRBJ2-2; 9 bases match TRBD1. Germline V gene sequence: CDR1 MGHRA, CDR2 YSYEKL. J gave up 9 bases and V 1 base, and 6 bases lay outside the gene matches. The length of the CDR3 is 15 residues. This CDR3 is CASSQGTGDPRELFF. CDR3 nucleotides: TGCGCCAGCAGCCAAGGGACAGGGGACCCGAGGGAGCTGTTTTTT.

The genes are TRBV16 and TRBJ1-4, with no clear D. This CDR3 spans 14 amino acids. Trimming shortened V by 3 bases and J by 0 bases, and 5 bases separated the two germline ends. Germline CDR1 reads KGHSY; CDR2 reads FQNENV. The CDR3 DNA reads as TGTGCCAGCAGCCACGGGGCAACTAATGAAAAACTGTTTTTT. It translates to CASSHGATNEKLFF.

The rearrangement links TRBV19 to TRBJ1-5, with 8 nucleotides matching TRBD1. Germline CDR1 LNHDA, CDR2 SQIVND (reference sequence). The CDR3 runs to 15 residues. The J segment lost 1 base and the V segment lost 2 bases, leaving 1 base of the junction unmatched. The CDR3 DNA is TGTGCCAGTAGTATAACAGGGGGGAGCAATCAGCCCCAGCATTTT. The encoded protein is CASSITGGSNQPQHF.

This sequence joins TRBV18 and TRBJ2-7; 11 positions agree with TRBD2. This CDR3 is 14 amino acids long. The J segment lost 3 bases and the V segment lost 3 bases, leaving 1 base of the junction unmatched. Germline CDR1 KGHSH, CDR2 LQKENI. CDR3 in amino acids: CASSPGLADYEQYF. DNA for the CDR3: TGTGCCAGCTCACCGGGACTAGCGGACTACGAGCAGTACTTC. Filled out from reference TRBV18 and TRBJ2-7, the complete variable domain reads NAGVMQNPRHLVRRRGQEARLRCSPMKGHSHVYWYRQLPEEGLKFMVYLQKENIIDESGMPKERFSAEFPKEGPSILRIQQVVRGDSAAYFCASSPGLADYEQYFGPGTRLTVT.

The CDR3 spells CASSPGTSGGRGGEQFF. DNA for the CDR3: TGTGCCAGCAGCCCGGGGACTAGCGGGGGGCGGGGTGGAGAGCAGTTCTTC. The V and J genes are TRBV4-2 and TRBJ2-1, with TRBD2 identical over 15 bases. V trimming: 4 bases; J trimming: 10 bases; junction bases outside the gene matches: 11. This CDR3 is built from 17 residues. From germline, CDR1 is LGHNA and CDR2 YNFKEQ.

This clone was picked up one time. This rearrangement joins TRBV19 to TRBJ2-6; unclear D gene. Germline loops: CDR1 LNHDA, CDR2 SQIVND (reference sequence). V dropped 7 bases and J dropped 0 bases, with 10 bases sitting between them. The CDR3 spans 15 residues. CDR3 sequence: CASTPTSSGANVLTF. The CDR3 nucleotides read TGTGCCAGTACCCCGACAAGCTCTGGGGCCAACGTCCTGACTTTC.

The chain joins TRBV7-8 to TRBJ1-2; D might be TRBD1 (5 bases). This CDR3 has 14 residues. V lost 2 bases and J 6 bases, leaving 13 bases between the germline ends. In germline, CDR1 is SGHVS, CDR2 FQNEAQ. The CDR3 DNA sequence: TGTGCCAGCAGCTTACGTCAGGGTTCCGATGGCTACACCTTC. This translates into CASSLRQGSDGYTF.

The DNA of the CDR3 is TGCGCCAGCAGCATCACCGGACAGGGAGAGACCCAGTACTTC. This sequence encodes CASSITGQGETQYF. V and J are TRBV5-1 and TRBJ2-5, with 8 bases that match TRBD1. Trimming cost V 4 bases and J 4 bases; bases outside gene matches: 6. CDR1 and CDR2 (germline): SGHRS, YFSETQ. The CDR3 totals 14 residues.

This rearrangement joins TRBV4-2 to TRBJ2-7; D remains unclear. Trimming stripped 0 bases from V and 3 bases from J, with 15 bases between. CDR3 size: 16 residues. Germline V gene data show CDR1 as LGHNA and CDR2 as YNFKEQ. The CDR3 coding sequence is TGTGCCAGCAGCCAAGAAGTCCAGGCACGGCACTACGAGCAGTACTTC. Amino acids: CASSQEVQARHYEQYF.

The chain recombines TRBV2 with TRBJ2-2; possible D gene TRBD2, 6 bases. Per the germline V gene, CDR1 is SNHLY and CDR2 is FYNNEI. This CDR3 contains 15 residues. V lost 5 bases and J lost 7, with 17 bases in between. CDR3 bases: TGTGCCAGCAGTCCCAGACTAGGTGTTAGCGGGGAGCTGTTTTTT. Encoded protein: CASSPRLGVSGELFF.

The chain employs TRBV6-5 and TRBJ2-2; D perhaps matches TRBD2 (5 bases). There are 13 residues in the CDR3. Germline V lookup: CDR1 MNHEY, CDR2 SVGAGI. V lost 1 base and J lost 6, with 6 bases in between. Here the CDR3 reads CASSYFGAGELFF. The CDR3 DNA follows: TGTGCCAGCAGTTACTTCGGGGCCGGGGAGCTGTTTTTT.

The V and J genes are TRBV2 and TRBJ2-2, with 7 bases fitting TRBD2. The CDR3 runs 16 residues. The V and J ends lost 10 bases and 2 bases, in that order; junction bases with no gene match: 13. Germline-derived CDR1 and CDR2 are SNHLY and FYNNEI. The CDR3, as DNA: TGTGCCACCCCCAAGGCGACTAGCACAAACACCGGGGAGCTGTTTTTT. As protein: CATPKATSTNTGELFF.

This clone was detected once. The V gene is TRBV28, the J gene TRBJ1-3; no definite D call. The V and J ends lost 3 bases and 4 bases respectively, with 10 bases between them. The CDR3 sequence is 14 residues long. Germline CDR1 is MDHEN and CDR2 is SYDVKM. The CDR3 DNA reads TGTGCCAGCAGTTTCTCGGGGTCCGGAAACACCATATATTTT. Translation gives CASSFSGSGNTIYF.

The V gene is TRBV6-4, the J gene TRBJ2-1, with 7 nucleotides matching TRBD1. The CDR3 loop spans 14 amino acids. Unmatched junction bases numbered 4, after V lost 2 bases and J lost 6 bases. CDR1 and CDR2 from the germline V gene are MRHNA and SNTAGT. Here the CDR3 reads CASSDVAGGNEQFF. Written as DNA, the CDR3 is TGTGCCAGCAGTGACGTCGCAGGGGGCAATGAGCAGTTCTTC.

This clone turned up a few times. V is TRBV2 and J is TRBJ2-2, with TRBD2 identical over 7 bases. Per germline, CDR1 SNHLY and CDR2 FYNNEI. This CDR3 is 14 amino acids long. The ends lost 7 bases at V and 1 base at J; junction bases unmatched: 3. The DNA of the CDR3 is TGTGCCAGCATTGGGAGGGGGAACACCGGGGAGCTGTTTTTT. Protein sequence: CASIGRGNTGELFF.

The rearrangement uses TRBV28 and TRBJ2-2; D is unclear. The ends were cut back, 6 bases at V and 5 bases at J, with 4 bases in the middle. This CDR3 is 11 amino acids long. Per germline, CDR1 MDHEN and CDR2 SYDVKM. This CDR3 is CASRLTGELFF. The CDR3 nucleotides read TGTGCCAGCAGACTGACCGGGGAGCTGTTTTTT.

This clone showed up just once. The chain's CDR3 is CASSYRGAQYF. The CDR3 DNA is TGTGCCAGCAGTTACAGGGGCGCGCAGTACTTC. This sequence joins TRBV27 and TRBJ2-7; 7 bases map to TRBD1. J lost 9 bases, V lost 4 bases, and 3 bases had no gene match. The V gene's germline CDR1 is MNHEY and CDR2 SMNVEV (reference sequence). The CDR3 covers 11 residues.